The 4 T cell receptor beta chains below come from one sample, sequenced in a study of cytomegalovirus exposure and HLA in healthy donors. The PCR employed 60 Vbeta primers together with 13 Jbeta primers. Measured with immunoSEQ multiplex PCR; TCRdb has only the in-frame clones, and not every one. This sample yields 150,000 to 200,000 clones, of which around three quarters are seen a single time; 2.2% belongs to the top ten. The sequenced sample was PBMCs. The receptors shown here come from a man in his fifties or sixties in good health and CMV-seropositive.

The CDR3 DNA reads TGCGCCAGCAGCATAACCGGGACTAGCGGGGTAGATACGCAGTATTTT. It translates to CASSITGTSGVDTQYF. The chain recombines TRBV4-3 with TRBJ2-3; TRBD2 matches at 13 bases. Germline trimming cut 5 bases from V and 5 bases from J; bases unmatched to any gene: 7. Germline CDR1 LGHNA, CDR2 YSLEER. The CDR3 length is 16 residues.

The chain is built from TRBV7-2 and TRBJ2-3, with D unclear. The CDR3 length is 13 residues. Germline V CDR1 and CDR2: SGHTA, FQGNSA. Trimming pared 4 bases from V and 6 bases from J, leaving 11 bases between. Here the CDR3 reads CASSSSILDTQYF. The CDR3 DNA reads as TGTGCCAGCAGCTCCTCTATACTGGATACGCAGTATTTT. Full variable domain (rest looked up from reference TRBV7-2 and TRBJ2-3): GAGVSQSPSNKVTEKGKDVELRCDPISGHTALYWYRQSLGQGLEFLIYFQGNSAPDKSGLPSDRFSAERTGGSVSTLTIQRTQQEDSAVYLCASSSSILDTQYFGPGTRLTVL.

The chain joins TRBV9 to TRBJ1-5; D unresolved. Germline V CDR1 and CDR2: SGDLS, YYNGEE. Trimming removed 0 bases at V and 3 bases at J, with 16 bases between. This CDR3 is 17 amino acids long. CDR3 sequence (DNA): TGTGCCAGCAGCGTAGGTCCGCGCCGTTCTACCAATCAGCCCCAGCATTTT. Amino acid sequence: CASSVGPRRSTNQPQHF.

The gene calls are TRBV5-1 and TRBJ2-7, with 9 bases matching TRBD1. The CDR3 contains 14 residues. Trimming at V came to 3 bases and at J to 4 bases, leaving 5 bases not matched to a gene. Germline V gene lookup returns CDR1 SGHRS and CDR2 YFSETQ. DNA of the CDR3: TGCGCCAGCAGCTGGACAGGGGAAGGTTACGAGCAGTACTTC. It is translated as CASSWTGEGYEQYF.